The rows below give T cell receptor beta chains drawn from one sample of a study of cytomegalovirus exposure and HLA in healthy donors. Here immunoSEQ multiplex PCR was the method, and the copy in TCRdb shows in-frame clones only, minus some. The sample table includes 70,000 or so clones. Source material: PBMCs. The receptors shown here come from a female donor in good health and CMV-seropositive. The CDR3 runs from the conserved cysteine through the conserved F or W. The D gene is left open where the match is weak.

>TRBJ2-1|TRBV7-9|TRBD1
CASSSLDRVNEQFF
TGTGCCAGCAGCTCCTTGGACAGGGTCAATGAGCAGTTCTTC
>TRBJ2-7|TRBV6-5|TRBD1
CASSWTGTAPYEQYF
TGTGCCAGCAGTTGGACCGGGACAGCCCCTTACGAGCAGTACTTC
>TRBJ2-1|TRBV29-1|TRBD2
CSVAGLAGVNEQFF
TGCAGCGTTGCGGGACTAGCGGGAGTCAATGAGCAGTTCTTC
>TRBJ2-2|TRBV4-1|TRBD1
CASSQYQGAGELFF
TGCGCCAGCAGCCAATATCAGGGGGCCGGGGAGCTGTTTTTT
>TRBJ2-6|TRBV7-3|NA
CASSPRAGSGANVLTF
TGTGCCAGCAGCCCTAGGGCGGGTTCTGGGGCCAACGTCCTGACTTTC
>TRBJ1-1|TRBV30|NA
CAWSPGALEAFF
TGTGCCTGGAGTCCAGGGGCCCTTGAAGCTTTCTTT
>TRBJ2-1|TRBV29-1|NA
CSVEPGGNEQFF
TGCAGCGTTGAGCCAGGAGGAAATGAGCAGTTCTTC
>TRBJ1-1|TRBV29-1|NA
CSVAVFLMNTEAFF
TGCAGCGTTGCGGTCTTCCTTATGAACACTGAAGCTTTCTTT
>TRBJ2-2|TRBV10-3|NA
CAISEPGHASGELFF
TGTGCCATCAGTGAGCCGGGACATGCGAGCGGGGAGCTGTTTTTT
>TRBJ1-6|TRBV30|NA
CAGSGGVFHNSPLHF
TGTGCCGGGAGTGGAGGAGTCTTCCATAATTCACCCCTCCACTTT
>TRBJ1-1|TRBV30|NA
CAWSVLAGTGAFF
TGTGCCTGGAGTGTACTAGCGGGTACTGGGGCTTTCTTT
>TRBJ1-4|TRBV10-3|NA
CAISESGEGEGEKLFF
TGTGCCATCAGTGAGAGCGGGGAGGGAGAGGGTGAAAAACTGTTTTTT
>TRBJ2-2|TRBV11-1|NA
CASSSPKNTGELFF
TGTGCCAGCAGCTCCCCCAAGAACACCGGGGAGCTGTTTTTT
>TRBJ2-1|TRBV7-9|TRBD2
CASSPPGLAGGREQFF
TGTGCCAGCAGCCCACCGGGACTAGCGGGAGGGCGCGAGCAGTTCTTC
>TRBJ1-3|TRBV4-3|NA
CASSQDQGSGNTIYF
TGCGCCAGCAGCCAAGACCAGGGGTCCGGAAACACCATATATTTT
>TRBJ2-2|TRBV10-3|TRBD2
CAARLAGNTGELFF
TGTGCCGCCAGACTAGCGGGGAACACCGGGGAGCTGTTTTTT
>TRBJ2-7|TRBV14|NA
CASSQEGVTRQYF
TGTGCCAGCAGCCAAGAGGGAGTGACAAGGCAGTACTTC
>TRBJ2-7|TRBV18|NA
CASSVLQGSYEQYF
TGTGCCAGCTCAGTTCTACAGGGATCATACGAGCAGTACTTC
>TRBJ2-2|TRBV7-9|NA
CASSYGLDPTGELFF
TGTGCCAGCAGCTACGGACTGGACCCCACCGGGGAGCTGTTTTTT
>TRBJ1-4|TRBV6-4|NA
CASSDGGDPEKLFF
TGTGCCAGCAGTGACGGAGGGGACCCCGAAAAACTGTTTTTT
>TRBJ2-3|TRBV11-2|NA
CASSLELAPQYF
TGTGCCAGCAGCTTAGAACTAGCCCCGCAGTATTTT
>TRBJ2-5|TRBV5-1|NA
CASSLRPDQGQETQYF
TGCGCCAGCAGCTTGAGACCTGATCAGGGGCAAGAGACCCAGTACTTC
>TRBJ2-3|TRBV18|NA
CASSPNGASTDTQYF
TGTGCCAGCTCACCTAACGGTGCTAGCACAGATACGCAGTATTTT
>TRBJ1-6|TRBV18|NA
CASSPELGEVALHF
TGTGCCAGCTCACCTGAGCTCGGAGAAGTCGCCCTCCACTTT
>TRBJ2-1|TRBV7-2|NA
CASSSSTYNEQFF
TGTGCCAGCAGCTCCAGTACCTACAATGAGCAGTTCTTC
>TRBJ2-7|TRBV27|NA
CASSFSKGAYEQYF
TGTGCCAGCAGTTTCTCTAAGGGAGCCTACGAGCAGTACTTC
>TRBJ2-7|TRBV7-2|TRBD2
CASSLTGGSYF
TGTGCCAGCAGCTTGACGGGGGGGTCGTACTTC
>TRBJ2-1|TRBV15|TRBD2
CATSREGSGGDNEQFF
TGTGCCACCAGCAGAGAGGGTAGCGGGGGAGACAATGAGCAGTTCTTC
>TRBJ2-7|TRBV6-5|NA
CASSYGVGGGSEQYF
TGTGCCAGCAGTTACGGGGTAGGGGGAGGGAGTGAGCAGTACTTC
>TRBJ1-5|TRBV6-6|NA
CASRGGQPQHF
TGTGCCAGCAGGGGGGGACAGCCCCAGCATTTT
>TRBJ2-7|TRBV19|TRBD2
CASSPHPGTREGEQYF
TGTGCCAGTAGTCCCCACCCGGGGACTAGGGAGGGCGAGCAGTACTTC
>TRBJ2-7|TRBV6-5|NA
CASSYGGRSYEQYF
TGTGCCAGCAGTTACGGCGGGCGCTCCTACGAGCAGTACTTC
>TRBJ1-2|TRBV4-3|NA
CASSQDRDFPYGYTF
TGCGCCAGCAGCCAAGATCGGGACTTCCCATATGGCTACACCTTC
>TRBJ1-4|TRBV4-1|NA
CASSQAKYEKLFF
TGCGCCAGCAGCCAAGCCAAATATGAAAAACTGTTTTTT
>TRBJ1-4|TRBV5-4|TRBD1
CASSSGQGGRNEKLFF
TGTGCCAGCAGCTCCGGACAGGGTGGGCGTAATGAAAAACTGTTTTTT
>TRBJ1-5|TRBV6-5|TRBD1
CASRSGGEQPQHF
TGTGCCAGCAGGTCAGGGGGTGAGCAGCCCCAGCATTTT
>TRBJ1-1|TRBV18|TRBD1
CASSPAGTGDTEAFF
TGTGCCAGCTCACCAGCCGGGACAGGTGACACTGAAGCTTTCTTT
>TRBJ1-2|TRBV4-3|TRBD1
CASSQQGQANYGYTF
TGCGCCAGCAGCCAACAGGGACAGGCTAACTATGGCTACACCTTC
>TRBJ1-4|TRBV4-3|NA
CASSQEPRRRTNEKLFF
TGCGCCAGCAGCCAAGAGCCCCGGAGAAGGACTAATGAAAAACTGTTTTTT
>TRBJ2-7|TRBV7-9|NA
CASSLAPAPGYEQYF
TGTGCCAGCAGCTTAGCCCCCGCCCCGGGGTACGAGCAGTACTTC
>TRBJ1-1|TRBV6-5|TRBD1
CASSSGTGKLNTEAFF
TGTGCCAGCAGTTCCGGGACAGGGAAACTGAACACTGAAGCTTTCTTT
>TRBJ1-5|TRBV15|TRBD1
CATGTGDNSNQPQHF
TGTGCCACCGGGACAGGGGATAATAGCAATCAGCCCCAGCATTTT
>TRBJ1-2|TRBV9|TRBD1
CASSVDDGQGTYGYTF
TGTGCCAGCAGCGTAGATGATGGACAGGGCACCTATGGCTACACCTTC
>TRBJ1-5|TRBV7-2|TRBD1
CASSPLGQGGQPQHF
TGTGCCAGCAGCCCTCTTGGACAGGGAGGTCAGCCCCAGCATTTT
>TRBJ1-2|TRBV10-3|NA
CAISENRGTNYGYTF
TGTGCCATCAGTGAGAATCGAGGAACTAACTATGGCTACACCTTC
>TRBJ2-1|TRBV7-3|TRBD1
CASSLIGTGGSHEQFF
TGTGCCAGCAGCTTAATCGGGACAGGGGGCTCGCATGAGCAGTTCTTC
>TRBJ2-1|TRBV9|TRBD2
CASSPGTTRFKNEQFF
TGTGCCAGCAGCCCGGGGACTACTCGGTTTAAGAATGAGCAGTTCTTC
>TRBJ1-2|TRBV6-5|NA
CASSYFVDSSSGYTF
TGTGCCAGCAGTTACTTCGTAGACAGCAGTAGTGGCTACACCTTC
>TRBJ2-2|TRBV5-8|TRBD1
CASSPGTVEKNTGELFF
TGTGCCAGCAGCCCAGGGACAGTAGAGAAGAACACCGGGGAGCTGTTTTTT
>TRBJ1-1|TRBV4-3|NA
CASSQVPGGETEAFF
TGCGCCAGCAGCCAAGTTCCGGGGGGCGAGACTGAAGCTTTCTTT
>TRBJ1-1|TRBV5-1|NA
CASSLLGTEAFF
TGCGCCAGCAGCTTGCTAGGCACTGAAGCTTTCTTT
>TRBJ2-7|TRBV4-3|TRBD1
CASSQHGTGDDYEQYF
TGCGCCAGCAGCCAACACGGGACAGGGGACGACTACGAGCAGTACTTC
>TRBJ2-1|TRBV19|TRBD1
CACTGGNEQFF
TGTGCCTGCACAGGGGGCAATGAGCAGTTCTTC
>TRBJ2-7|TRBV19|NA
CASSILPGGVEQYF
TGTGCCAGTAGTATACTCCCCGGAGGCGTCGAGCAGTACTTC
>TRBJ2-7|TRBV5-6|TRBD2
CASSLGLAGLYEQYF
TGTGCCAGCAGCTTGGGACTAGCGGGTCTCTACGAGCAGTACTTC
>TRBJ1-1|TRBV29-1|NA
CSVDRGNTEAFF
TGCAGCGTTGACAGGGGGAACACTGAAGCTTTCTTT
>TRBJ1-1|TRBV4-2|TRBD1
CASSPGKSWGQSQHRDTNTEAFF
TGTGCCAGCAGCCCCGGTAAAAGTTGGGGACAGAGTCAACATAGGGACACGAACACTGAAGCTTTCTTT
>TRBJ2-3|TRBV7-9|TRBD2
CASSYQLAGGITDTQYF
TGTGCCAGCAGCTACCAACTAGCGGGGGGTATCACAGATACGCAGTATTTT